This T cell receptor beta chain originates from a study of OX40 agonist ivuxolimab in advanced cancers. CDR1 and CDR2 (germline): SEHNR, FQNEAQ (reference sequence). V was clipped by 6 bases and J by 6 bases, with 13 bases between them. The CDR3 length is 13 residues. Libraries were prepared by immunoSEQ multiplex PCR; TCRdb keeps only in-frame clonotypes and omits some of them. In the table there are some 70,000 clones, roughly 90% of which are singletons. The table lists this clone with a count of one. The chain joins TRBV7-9 to TRBJ2-3; TRBD2 might be the D (6 bases). The receptor was derived from an adult with an advanced solid tumor such as melanoma, head and neck, liver or kidney cancer. This material consisted of CD4+ or CD8+ T cells sorted from blood, taken in a trial of the OX40 agonist ivuxolimab. DNA for the CDR3: TGTGCCAGCAGGGGGACTGCCCGCGATACGCAGTATTTT. This translates into CASRGTARDTQYF.